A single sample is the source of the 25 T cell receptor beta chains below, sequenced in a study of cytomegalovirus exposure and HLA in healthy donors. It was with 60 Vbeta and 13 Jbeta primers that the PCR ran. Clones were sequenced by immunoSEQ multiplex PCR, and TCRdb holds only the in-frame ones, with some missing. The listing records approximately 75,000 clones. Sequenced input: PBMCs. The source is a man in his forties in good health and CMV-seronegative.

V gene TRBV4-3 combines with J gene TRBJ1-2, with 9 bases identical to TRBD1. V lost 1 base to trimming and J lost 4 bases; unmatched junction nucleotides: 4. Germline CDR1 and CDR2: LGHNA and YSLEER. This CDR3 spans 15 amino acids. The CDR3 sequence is CASSQAPGQGYGYTF. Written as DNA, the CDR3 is TGCGCCAGCAGCCAAGCCCCGGGACAGGGCTATGGCTACACCTTC.

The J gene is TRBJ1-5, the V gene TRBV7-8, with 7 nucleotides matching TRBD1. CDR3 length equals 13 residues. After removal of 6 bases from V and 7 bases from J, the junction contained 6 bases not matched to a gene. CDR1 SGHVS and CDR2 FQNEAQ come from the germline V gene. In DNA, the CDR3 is TGTGCCAGCAGTCTAGGGGGCCAGCAGCCCCAGCATTTT. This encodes CASSLGGQQPQHF.

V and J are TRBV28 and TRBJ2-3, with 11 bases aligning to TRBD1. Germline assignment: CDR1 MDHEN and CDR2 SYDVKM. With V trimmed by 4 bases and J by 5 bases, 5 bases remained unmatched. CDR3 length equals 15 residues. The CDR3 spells CASSSYGTGGDTQYF. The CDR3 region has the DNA TGTGCCAGCAGTTCGTACGGGACAGGGGGAGATACGCAGTATTTT.

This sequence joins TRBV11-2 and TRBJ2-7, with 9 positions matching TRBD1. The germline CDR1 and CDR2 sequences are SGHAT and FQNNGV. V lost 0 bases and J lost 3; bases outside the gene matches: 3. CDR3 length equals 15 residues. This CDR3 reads CASSLDPGQGYEQYF. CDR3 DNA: TGTGCCAGCAGCTTAGATCCGGGACAGGGCTACGAGCAGTACTTC.

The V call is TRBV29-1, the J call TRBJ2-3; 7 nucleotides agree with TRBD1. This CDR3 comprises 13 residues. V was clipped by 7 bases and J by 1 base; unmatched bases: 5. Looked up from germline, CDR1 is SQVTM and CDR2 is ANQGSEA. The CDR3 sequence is CSASTGGTDTQYF. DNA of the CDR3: TGCAGCGCCAGCACAGGGGGCACAGATACGCAGTATTTT.

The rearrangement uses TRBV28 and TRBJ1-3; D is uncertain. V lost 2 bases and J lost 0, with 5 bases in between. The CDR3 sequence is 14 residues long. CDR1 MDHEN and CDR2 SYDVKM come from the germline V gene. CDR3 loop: CASSLSISGNTIYF. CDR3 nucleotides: TGTGCCAGCAGTTTAAGCATCTCTGGAAACACCATATATTTT.

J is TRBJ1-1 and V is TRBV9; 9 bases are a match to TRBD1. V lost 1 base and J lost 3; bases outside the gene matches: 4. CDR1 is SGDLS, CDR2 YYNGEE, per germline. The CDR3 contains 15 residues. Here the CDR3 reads CASSVLGTGHTEAFF. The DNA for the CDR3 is TGTGCCAGCAGCGTATTAGGGACAGGGCACACTGAAGCTTTCTTT.

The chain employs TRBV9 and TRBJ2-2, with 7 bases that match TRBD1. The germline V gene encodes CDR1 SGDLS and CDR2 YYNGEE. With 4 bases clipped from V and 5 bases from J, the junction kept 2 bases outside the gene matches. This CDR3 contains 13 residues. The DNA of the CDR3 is TGTGCCAGCAGCACGACAGGGACCGGGGAGCTGTTTTTT. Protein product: CASSTTGTGELFF.

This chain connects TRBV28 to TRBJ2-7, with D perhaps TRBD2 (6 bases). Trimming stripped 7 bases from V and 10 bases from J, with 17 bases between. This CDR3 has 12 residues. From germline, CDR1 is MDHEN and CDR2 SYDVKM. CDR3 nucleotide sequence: TGTGCCAGCATGACACCCGGGAGACGACAGTACTTC. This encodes CASMTPGRRQYF.

CDR3 amino acids: CASSRTGLNEQYF. The CDR3 DNA reads TGTGCCAGTAGTAGAACAGGGCTCAACGAGCAGTACTTC. The chain carries TRBV19 and TRBJ2-7, with D possibly matching TRBD1 (6 bases). V gave up 4 bases and J gave up 5 bases, with 12 bases separating them. The CDR3 runs to 13 residues. Germline CDR1 is LNHDA and CDR2 is SQIVND (reference sequence).

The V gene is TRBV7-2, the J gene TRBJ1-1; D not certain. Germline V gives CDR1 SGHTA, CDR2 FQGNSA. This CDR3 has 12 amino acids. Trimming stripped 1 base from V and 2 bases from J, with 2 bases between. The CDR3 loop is CASSLVNTEAFF. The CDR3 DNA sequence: TGTGCCAGCAGCTTAGTAAACACTGAAGCTTTCTTT.

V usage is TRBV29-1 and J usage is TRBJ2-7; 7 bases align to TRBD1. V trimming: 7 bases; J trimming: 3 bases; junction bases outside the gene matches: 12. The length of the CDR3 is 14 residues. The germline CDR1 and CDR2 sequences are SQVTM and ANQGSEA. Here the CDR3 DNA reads TGCAGCGCAGTACCTGACAGGGTCGGCTACGAGCAGTACTTC. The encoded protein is CSAVPDRVGYEQYF.

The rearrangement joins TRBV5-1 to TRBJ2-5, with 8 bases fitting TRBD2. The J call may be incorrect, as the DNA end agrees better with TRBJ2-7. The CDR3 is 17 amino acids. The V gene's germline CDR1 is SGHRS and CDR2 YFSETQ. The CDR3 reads CASSLVTGGPYGDEQYF. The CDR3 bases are TGCGCCAGCAGCTTGGTAACGGGGGGGCCTTATGGAGACGAGCAGTACTTC.

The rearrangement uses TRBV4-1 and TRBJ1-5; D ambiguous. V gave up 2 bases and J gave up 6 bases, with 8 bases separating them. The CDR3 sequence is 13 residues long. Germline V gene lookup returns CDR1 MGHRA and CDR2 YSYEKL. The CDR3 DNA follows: TGCGCCAGCAGCCAAAACTCGGGTCAGCCCCAGCATTTT. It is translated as CASSQNSGQPQHF.

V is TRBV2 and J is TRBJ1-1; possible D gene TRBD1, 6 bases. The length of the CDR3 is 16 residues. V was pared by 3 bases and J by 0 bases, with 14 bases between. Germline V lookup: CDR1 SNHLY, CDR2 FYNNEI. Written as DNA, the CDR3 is TGTGCCAGCAGTGATCAGGGGTTGTCGGTGAACACTGAAGCTTTCTTT. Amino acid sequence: CASSDQGLSVNTEAFF.

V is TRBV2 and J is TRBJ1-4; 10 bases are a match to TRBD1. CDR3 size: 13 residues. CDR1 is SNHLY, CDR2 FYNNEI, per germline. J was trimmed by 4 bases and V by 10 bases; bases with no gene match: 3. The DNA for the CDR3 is TGTGCCATCCGGGACAGGGGTAATGAAAAACTGTTTTTT. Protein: CAIRDRGNEKLFF.

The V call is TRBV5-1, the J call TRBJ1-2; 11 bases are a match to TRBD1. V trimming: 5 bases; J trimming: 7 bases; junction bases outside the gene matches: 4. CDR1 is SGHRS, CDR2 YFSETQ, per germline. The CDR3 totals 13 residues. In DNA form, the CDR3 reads TGCGCCAGCAGACGGGACAGGGGGAGTGGCTACACCTTC. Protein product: CASRRDRGSGYTF.

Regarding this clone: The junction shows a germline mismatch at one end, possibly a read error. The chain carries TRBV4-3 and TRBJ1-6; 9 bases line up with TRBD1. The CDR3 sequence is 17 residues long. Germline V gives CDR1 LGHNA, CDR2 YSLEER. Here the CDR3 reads CAGSQDPPGTGNSPLHF. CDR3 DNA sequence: TGCGCCGGCAGCCAAGATCCCCCCGGGACAGGGAATTCACCCCTCCACTTT.

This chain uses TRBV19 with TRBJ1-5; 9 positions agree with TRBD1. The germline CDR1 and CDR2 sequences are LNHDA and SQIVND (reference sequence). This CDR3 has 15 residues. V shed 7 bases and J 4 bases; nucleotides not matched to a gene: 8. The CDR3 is CASTLRGTGNQPQHF. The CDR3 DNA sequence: TGTGCCAGTACCCTACGAGGGACAGGGAATCAGCCCCAGCATTTT.

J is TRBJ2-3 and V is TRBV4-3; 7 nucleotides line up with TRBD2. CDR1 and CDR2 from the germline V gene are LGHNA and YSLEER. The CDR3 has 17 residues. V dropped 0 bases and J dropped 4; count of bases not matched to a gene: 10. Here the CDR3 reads CASSQDPSGPAADTQYF. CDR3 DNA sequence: TGCGCCAGCAGCCAAGATCCTAGCGGCCCGGCGGCAGATACGCAGTATTTT.

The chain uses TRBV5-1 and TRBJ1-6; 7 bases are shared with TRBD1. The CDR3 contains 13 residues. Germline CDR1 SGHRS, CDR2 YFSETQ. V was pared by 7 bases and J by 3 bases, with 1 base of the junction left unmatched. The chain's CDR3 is CASRDSYNSPLHF. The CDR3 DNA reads TGCGCCAGCCGGGACAGCTATAATTCACCCCTCCACTTT.

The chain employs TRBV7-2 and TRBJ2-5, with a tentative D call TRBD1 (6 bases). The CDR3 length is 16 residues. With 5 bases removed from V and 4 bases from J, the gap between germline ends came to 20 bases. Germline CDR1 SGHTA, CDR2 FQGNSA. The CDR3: CASSPYLTGRGETQYF. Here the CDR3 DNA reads TGTGCCAGCAGCCCCTACCTTACAGGGAGAGGAGAGACCCAGTACTTC.

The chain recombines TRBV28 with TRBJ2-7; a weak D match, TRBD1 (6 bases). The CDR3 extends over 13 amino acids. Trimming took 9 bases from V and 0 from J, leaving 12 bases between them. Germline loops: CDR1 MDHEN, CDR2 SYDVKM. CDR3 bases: TGTGCCAGTAAACAGGGAGTCTCCTACGAGCAGTACTTC. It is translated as CASKQGVSYEQYF.

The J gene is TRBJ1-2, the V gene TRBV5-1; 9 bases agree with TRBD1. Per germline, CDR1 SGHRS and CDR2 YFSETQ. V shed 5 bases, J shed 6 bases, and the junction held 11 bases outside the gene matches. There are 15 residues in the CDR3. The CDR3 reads CASSDSTGGINGYTF. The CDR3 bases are TGCGCCAGCAGTGATTCGACAGGGGGAATAAATGGCTACACCTTC.

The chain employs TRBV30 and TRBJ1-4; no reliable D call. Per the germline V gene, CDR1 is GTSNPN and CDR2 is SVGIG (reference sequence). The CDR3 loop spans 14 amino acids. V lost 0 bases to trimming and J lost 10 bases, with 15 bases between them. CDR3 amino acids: CAWSVRSRSGKLFF. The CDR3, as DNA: TGTGCCTGGAGTGTACGGAGTCGATCGGGAAAACTGTTTTTT.